Shown below are 15 T cell receptor beta chains from a single sample sequenced in a study of human T cells and chemical hapten exposure. The authors' total RNA extraction used unfractionated whole blood. TCRdb re-derived calls from the 5' RACE reads in MiXCR, one entry per CDR3 protein. The table includes 81,000 or so distinct CDR3 sequences, roughly 8.4% detected once. The source is a male donor in good health.

The V and J genes are TRBV6-2 or TRBV6-3 and TRBJ2-1; D not certain. Between the trimmed V and J ends, which lost 4 bases and 2 bases, there was a span of 9 bases. This CDR3 contains 14 residues. CDR1 is MNHEY and CDR2 is SVGEGT in the germline V gene. Here the CDR3 DNA reads TGTGCCAGCAGTTCCAATCAAGCCTACAATGAGCAGTTCTTC. Translating it yields CASSSNQAYNEQFF.

V usage is TRBV27 and J usage is TRBJ1-6, with D unresolved. V lost 3 bases, J lost 9 bases, and 6 bases lay in between. The CDR3 extends over 12 amino acids. The germline CDR1 and CDR2 sequences are MNHEY and SMNVEV (reference sequence). CDR3: CASSFEGSPLHF. The CDR3 DNA reads as TGTGCCAGCAGTTTTGAGGGTTCACCCCTCCACTTT.

The gene calls are TRBV7-2 and TRBJ1-2, with D perhaps matching TRBD1 (6 bases). This CDR3 is built from 14 residues. Germline V CDR1 and CDR2: SGHTA, FQGNSA. V was cut by 1 base and J by 7 bases, with 13 bases left in between. The CDR3 loop is CASSLEGEEAGYTF. CDR3 nucleotides: TGTGCCAGCAGCTTAGAGGGGGAGGAGGCTGGCTACACCTTC.

A remark on this clonotype: With a much larger clone just one base away, this may be a read error. This sequence joins TRBV5-1 and TRBJ2-1; 9 bases line up with TRBD1. The CDR3 runs to 17 residues. Looked up from germline, CDR1 is SGHRS and CDR2 is YFSETQ. The CDR3 is CASRPTRDRVNYKEQFF. The CDR3 DNA sequence: TGCGCCAGCAGACCAACCCGGGACAGGGTTAACTACAAGGAGCAGTTCTTC.

This clonotype was seen many times. The chain carries TRBV10-3 and TRBJ2-6, with a possible D match to TRBD1 (6 bases). The CDR3 is 16 amino acids. V lost 10 bases and J lost 0, with 16 bases in between. Germline CDR1 and CDR2: ENHRY and SYGVKD. CDR3: CATGGVIISGANVLTF. CDR3 sequence (DNA): TGTGCCACTGGGGGCGTGATCATCTCTGGGGCCAACGTCCTGACTTTC.

This chain links TRBV21-1 with TRBJ1-6; whether TRBD1, the table's D call, matches the DNA was not checked. TRBV21-1 is a pseudogene. This CDR3 spans 18 amino acids. The CDR3 DNA sequence: TGTGCCAGCAGCAAAGTGGGACCCCAGAGCTCCTATAATTCACCCCTCCACTTT. Translation: CASSKVGPQSSYNSPLHF.

This clonotype has a handful of counts. The chain uses TRBV20-1 and TRBJ2-7, with D unclear. Germline lookup yields CDR1 DFQATT and CDR2 SNEGSKA (reference sequence). Trimming removed 0 bases from V and 2 bases from J, with 14 bases in between. The CDR3 length is 15 residues. CDR3 residues: CSARDQLTLAYEQYF. The CDR3 DNA follows: TGCAGTGCTAGAGATCAACTAACGCTCGCCTACGAGCAGTACTTC.

There are a few counts of this clonotype. V and J are TRBV20-1 and TRBJ1-5; D perhaps matches TRBD1 (5 bases). The germline V gene encodes CDR1 DFQATT and CDR2 SNEGSKA (reference sequence). This CDR3 has 13 amino acids. Trimming stripped 3 bases from V and 0 bases from J, with 6 bases between. CDR3: CSARGDSNQPQHF. CDR3 DNA sequence: TGCAGTGCTAGGGGGGATAGCAATCAGCCCCAGCATTTT.

The table lists this clonotype with many counts. The genes are TRBV7-9 and TRBJ2-7; weak D call: TRBD1 (6 bases). There are 14 residues in the CDR3. Trimming cost V 5 bases and J 2 bases, with 13 bases left between them. Germline V gene sequence: CDR1 SEHNR, CDR2 FQNEAQ (reference sequence). CDR3 nucleotides: TGTGCCAGCAGCCCCCTGGACAGTCCCTACGAGCAGTACTTC. The encoded protein is CASSPLDSPYEQYF.

This clonotype was seen ten or more times. The rearrangement joins TRBV7-2 to TRBJ2-1, with 10 bases that match TRBD1. The CDR3 is 16 amino acids. The germline V gene encodes CDR1 SGHTA and CDR2 FQGNSA. V was clipped by 4 bases and J by 1 base; unmatched bases: 4. The CDR3 loop is CASSYGQGESYNEQFF. DNA for the CDR3: TGTGCCAGCAGCTATGGACAGGGGGAATCCTACAATGAGCAGTTCTTC.

This clonotype was observed at least ten times. The gene calls are TRBV7-6 and TRBJ1-5, with D tentatively TRBD1 (6 bases). Germline V gene lookup returns CDR1 SGHVS and CDR2 FNYEAQ. The CDR3 has 15 residues. Trimming took 1 base from V and 7 from J, leaving 14 bases between them. Here the CDR3 DNA reads TGTGCCAGCAGCTTAGGCGCGGGGAGGGGGCAGCCCCAGCATTTT. It translates to CASSLGAGRGQPQHF.

There are a few counts of this clonotype. The chain carries TRBV16 and TRBJ2-1, with 8 bases fitting TRBD1. The CDR3 extends over 16 amino acids. Trimming took 4 bases from V and 3 from J; bases not matched to a gene: 8. The germline gives CDR1 KGHSY, CDR2 FQNENV. The CDR3 DNA reads as TGTGCCAGCAGCCGAGATAGCAGGGGGCTCTACAATGAGCAGTTCTTC. Amino acid sequence: CASSRDSRGLYNEQFF.

This clonotype has more than one count but fewer than ten. V gene TRBV6-1 combines with J gene TRBJ1-1; D gene uncertain. The V and J ends lost 4 bases and 1 base respectively, with 7 bases between them. This CDR3 contains 13 residues. Germline CDR1 reads MNHNS; CDR2 reads SASEGT. The CDR3 loop is CASSVVRNTEAFF. The CDR3 region has the DNA TGTGCCAGCAGTGTCGTCAGGAACACTGAAGCTTTCTTT.

In this sample, this clonotype turned up many times. J is TRBJ2-7 and V is TRBV10-3; no reliable D call. The length of the CDR3 is 12 residues. Trimming cost V 0 bases and J 5 bases, with 5 bases left between them. Germline V gene data show CDR1 as ENHRY and CDR2 as SYGVKD. CDR3 residues: CAISESTDEQYF. The CDR3 DNA is TGTGCCATCAGTGAGTCGACGGACGAGCAGTACTTC.

This clonotype was seen many times. The genes are TRBV4-3 and TRBJ2-1; TRBD1 matches 7 bases. Looked up from germline, CDR1 is LGHNA and CDR2 is YSLEER. CDR3 length: 15 residues. Germline trimming cut 1 base from V and 2 bases from J; bases unmatched to any gene: 2. CDR3 loop: CASSQAGTAYNEQFF. In nucleotides, the CDR3 is TGCGCCAGCAGCCAAGCCGGGACAGCCTACAATGAGCAGTTCTTC.